The rows below give T cell receptor beta chains drawn from one sample of a study of cytomegalovirus exposure and HLA in healthy donors. Using immunoSEQ multiplex PCR, the repertoire was profiled, and TCRdb retains in-frame clones only, with some absent. The sample has around 75,000 clones. Sequencing was carried out using PBMCs. The receptor source for this set is a man aged 40-49 years in good health and CMV-seronegative. The CDR3 runs from the conserved cysteine through the conserved F or W. Fields, in order: J gene, D gene, CDR3 length, V gene, CDR3 DNA, CDR3 protein. The D gene is left open where the match is weak.

TRBJ2-5 | TRBD1 | 16 | TRBV15 | TGTGCCACCAGCATTCCGACCGGGACAGGGGTAGAGACCCAGTACTTC | CATSIPTGTGVETQYF
TRBJ1-3 | . | 15 | TRBV27 | TGTGCCAGCAGTTTAGTCGGCGGGGTTGGGAACACCATATATTTT | CASSLVGGVGNTIYF
TRBJ2-2 | . | 15 | TRBV28 | TGTGCCAGCAGCCGACCTTCAGGGGACACCGGGGAGCTGTTTTTT | CASSRPSGDTGELFF
TRBJ2-1 | TRBD2 | 15 | TRBV4-3 | TGCGCCAGCAGCCAAGTACTAGCGGGATTCTATGAGCAGTTCTTC | CASSQVLAGFYEQFF
TRBJ2-7 | TRBD2 | 15 | TRBV5-1 | TGCGCCAGCAGCTCTTCTAGCGGGGGCTTGGGGGAGCAGTACTTC | CASSSSSGGLGEQYF
TRBJ2-2 | TRBD1 | 17 | TRBV5-8 | TGTGCCAGCAGCCGCGGGACAGGCCCCCGGGGCACCGGGGAGCTGTTTTTT | CASSRGTGPRGTGELFF
TRBJ1-1 | TRBD1 | 15 | TRBV19 | TGTGCCAGTATTCCCCGCAGGGGGTTCGACACTGAAGCTTTCTTT | CASIPRRGFDTEAFF
TRBJ1-2 | TRBD1 | 14 | TRBV5-4 | TGTGCCAGCAGCTTGGGGGACAGGGGATACGGCTACACCTTC | CASSLGDRGYGYTF
TRBJ1-6 | . | 15 | TRBV30 | TGTGCCTGGAGTGTACTCGGCGGAAACAATTCACCCCTCCACTTT | CAWSVLGGNNSPLHF
TRBJ2-7 | . | 12 | TRBV7-9 | TGTGCCACCTCCGGGATTACCTACGAGCAGTACTTC | CATSGITYEQYF
TRBJ2-2 | TRBD1 | 16 | TRBV9 | TGTGCCAGCAGCGTGGGCCTGCAGGGGGCGGGCGGGGAGCTGTTTTTT | CASSVGLQGAGGELFF
TRBJ2-7 | . | 17 | TRBV5-1 | TGCGCCAGCAGCTTGGGGGTTGGAGGGGGGGCTGCTGACGAGCAGTACTTC | CASSLGVGGGAADEQYF
TRBJ1-5 | . | 16 | TRBV19 | TGTGCCAGTAGTATTTACCCCAACTCTGCGAATCAGCCCCAGCATTTT | CASSIYPNSANQPQHF
TRBJ2-7 | TRBD1 | 17 | TRBV7-2 | TGTGCCAGCAGCTTATCCGGGACAGGGGGCGCCGGGTCCGAGCAGTACTTC | CASSLSGTGGAGSEQYF
TRBJ1-2 | TRBD1 | 14 | TRBV28 | TGTGCCAGCAGACCCTCGACAGGGAACTATGGCTACACCTTC | CASRPSTGNYGYTF
TRBJ2-7 | . | 15 | TRBV29-1 | TGCAGCGTTGAAGATACTTGGGCAGGGGACTACGAGCAGTACTTC | CSVEDTWAGDYEQYF
TRBJ2-7 | TRBD1 | 15 | TRBV6-5 | TGTGCCAGCAGTTACGGGACAGGGGGACTCTACGAGCAGTACTTC | CASSYGTGGLYEQYF
TRBJ1-2 | TRBD1 | 12 | TRBV2 | TGTGCCAGCAATCCGGACAGGGGAGGCTACACCTTC | CASNPDRGGYTF
TRBJ2-5 | . | 13 | TRBV19 | TGTGCCAGTAGTGCTAGGCGGGGAGAGACCCAGTACTTC | CASSARRGETQYF
TRBJ2-1 | TRBD1 | 15 | TRBV10-1 | TGCGCCAGCAGTGAGATGACAGGGATCGGCAATGAGCAGTTCTTC | CASSEMTGIGNEQFF
TRBJ2-5 | . | 15 | TRBV4-1 | TGCGCCAGCAGCCACAGGGATGGGTCCCAAGAGACCCAGTACTTC | CASSHRDGSQETQYF
TRBJ1-1 | . | 15 | TRBV7-9 | TGTGCCAGCAGCTCACGTTTAACAGCGAACACTGAAGCTTTCTTT | CASSSRLTANTEAFF
TRBJ1-6 | TRBD1 | 15 | TRBV6-5 | TGTGCCAGCAGTCCGACAGGGGTCCATAATTCACCCCTCCACTTT | CASSPTGVHNSPLHF
TRBJ2-7 | TRBD2 | 14 | TRBV9 | TGTGCCAGCAGCACGGGACTAGCTCCCTACGAGCAGTACTTC | CASSTGLAPYEQYF
TRBJ2-6 | TRBD1 | 19 | TRBV4-3 | TGCGCCAGCAGCCAAGATCCCGGGACAGGGTTCTCTGGGGCCAACGTCCTGACTTTC | CASSQDPGTGFSGANVLTF
TRBJ2-1 | . | 11 | TRBV6-1 | TGTGCCAGCAGTGAAGGACTTTCGCAGTTCTTC | CASSEGLSQFF
TRBJ2-5 | TRBD2 | 19 | TRBV7-2 | TGTGCCAGCAGCTTAGTTTCTTGGACTAGCGGGAGTTCCCAAGAGACCCAGTACTTC | CASSLVSWTSGSSQETQYF
TRBJ2-1 | . | 15 | TRBV30 | TGTGCCTGGAGTGTGGGTCCGGGGGCCTACAATGAGCAGTTCTTC | CAWSVGPGAYNEQFF
TRBJ2-1 | TRBD2 | 15 | TRBV5-1 | TGCGCCAGCAGCTTTGGACTAGCGGGAATCAATGAGCAGTTCTTC | CASSFGLAGINEQFF
TRBJ2-7 | . | 14 | TRBV11-3 | TGTGCCAGCAGCCCCTATGACAAACCCTACGAGCAGTACTTC | CASSPYDKPYEQYF
TRBJ2-7 | . | 15 | TRBV5-1 | TGCGCCAGCAGCTTGATGGCTCAACCAGAGGACGAGCAGTACTTC | CASSLMAQPEDEQYF
TRBJ1-1 | . | 13 | TRBV6-5 | TGTGCCAGCAGTCAGGGGCTATCCACTGAAGCTTTCTTT | CASSQGLSTEAFF
TRBJ2-1 | TRBD1 | 15 | TRBV19 | TGTGCCAGTAGGATGGACAGGGGGCAAGGAAGTGAGCAGTTCTTC | CASRMDRGQGSEQFF
TRBJ2-5 | . | 16 | TRBV18 | TGTGCCAGCTCACCACCGACCGGAGGGGCCCAAGAGACCCAGTACTTC | CASSPPTGGAQETQYF
TRBJ2-2 | . | 14 | TRBV7-2 | TGTGCCGACCGGGGTAATTCGAACACCGGGGAGCTGTTTTTT | CADRGNSNTGELFF
TRBJ1-2 | . | 15 | TRBV5-1 | TGCGCCAGCAGCTTGGGACAGCCAGGAAGCTATGGCTACACCTTC | CASSLGQPGSYGYTF
TRBJ2-3 | . | 15 | TRBV5-6 | TGTGCCAGCAGCTTGATTCCAGAGGGAAGCGATACGCAGTATTTT | CASSLIPEGSDTQYF
TRBJ2-5 | . | 15 | TRBV11-2 | TGTGCCAGCAGCTTTACGGGACTGGACCAAGAGACCCAGTACTTC | CASSFTGLDQETQYF
TRBJ1-2 | . | 16 | TRBV21-1 | TGTGCCAGCAGCAAAGGGGCAGGGGGCGAGGGCTATGGCTACACCTTC | CASSKGAGGEGYGYTF
TRBJ2-3 | TRBD2 | 17 | TRBV5-1 | TGCGCCAGCAGCTTGGGGATTAGCGGGAGGGCCACTGATACGCAGTATTTT | CASSLGISGRATDTQYF
TRBJ2-7 | . | 15 | TRBV6-1 | TGTGCCAGCAGCGGAGGGGGCCTGGTATCCTACGAGCAGTACTTC | CASSGGGLVSYEQYF
TRBJ2-1 | . | 16 | TRBV14 | TGTGCCAGCAGCCAATTGATGGGGGCGGTGTACAATGAGCAGTTCTTC | CASSQLMGAVYNEQFF